This is a list of T cell receptor beta chains from one sample in a study of blood T cell repertoires in COVID-19. Some clones are missing from TCRdb's copy, which holds only in-frame ones; the method was immunoSEQ multiplex PCR. The table records about 53,000 clones, almost 85% of them present only once. What was sequenced was peripheral blood. These receptors were taken from a human donor in a cohort sampled during active COVID-19. Both conserved end residues are part of each CDR3. The D gene is left open where the match is weak. The size field is filled for only some rows; it gives once, few, many or a size class.

D,size,V,J,DNA,CDR3
TRBD1,.,TRBV7-2,TRBJ2-7,TGTGCCAGCAGCTTCCGGGACAGGGGGCGCGAGCAGTACTTC,CASSFRDRGREQYF
TRBD2,.,TRBV3-1/TRBV3-2,TRBJ2-5,TGTGCCAGCATTCGGACTAGCGGCAAACAAGAGACCCAGTACTTC,CASIRTSGKQETQYF
.,.,TRBV27,TRBJ2-7,TGTGCCAGCAGGGAGACTCATTCTACCTACGAGCAGTACTTC,CASRETHSTYEQYF
TRBD2,.,TRBV9,TRBJ2-7,TGTGCCAGCAGCCCCGGACTAGCGGGCTACGAGCAGTACTTC,CASSPGLAGYEQYF
TRBD2,.,TRBV9,TRBJ2-1,TGTGCCAGCAGCGCTCTAGCGGGGGCGCCCAGTGAGCAGTTCTTC,CASSALAGAPSEQFF
TRBD1,.,TRBV5-1,TRBJ2-5,TGCGCCAGCAGGCCCGGGACAGGGCTGGAGACCCAGTACTTC,CASRPGTGLETQYF
TRBD2,.,TRBV5-4,TRBJ2-1,TGTGCCAGCAGCCCCTGGACTAGCGGCAGCAATGAGCAGTTCTTC,CASSPWTSGSNEQFF
.,few,TRBV5-5,TRBJ2-6,TGTGCCAGCAGCGAGGGAGTGTTCAGCTCTGGGGCCAACGTCCTGACTTTC,CASSEGVFSSGANVLTF
TRBD1,.,TRBV2,TRBJ2-4,TGTGCCAGCGCTACGGGACAGGGCCCAATTCAGTACTTC,CASATGQGPIQYF
.,.,TRBV6-2/TRBV6-3,TRBJ1-5,TGTGCCAGCAGTTACTCCGCGGGGCGATCCCGCAATCAGCCCCAGCATTTT,CASSYSAGRSRNQPQHF
TRBD2,.,TRBV13,TRBJ2-4,TGTGCCAGCAGCTCGCTAGCGGGGGCCCAGAAAAACATTCAGTACTTC,CASSSLAGAQKNIQYF
.,.,TRBV19,TRBJ2-6,TGTGCCTGGCAGGGGTCTGGGGCCAACGTCCTGACTTTC,CAWQGSGANVLTF
.,.,TRBV2,TRBJ1-2,TGTGCCAGCAGTCTAGGGGTTGGCTACACCTTC,CASSLGVGYTF
.,.,TRBV30,TRBJ1-1,TGTGCCTGGAGTCGAGTCGAGGGTGAAGCTTTCTTT,CAWSRVEGEAFF
TRBD2,.,TRBV10-3,TRBJ2-5,TGTGCCATCAGTGATGCGGGGGGGGTTGAAGAGACCCAGTACTTC,CAISDAGGVEETQYF
.,.,TRBV11-1,TRBJ2-7,TGTGCCAGCAGCGGTTCCGGAGCCTACGAGCAGTACTTC,CASSGSGAYEQYF
.,.,TRBV3-1/TRBV3-2,TRBJ1-2,TGTGCCAGCAGCCAAGCCACGGGAGGTTGGGGGATCTATGGCTACACCTTC,CASSQATGGWGIYGYTF
TRBD1,.,TRBV5-1,TRBJ2-2,TGCGCCAGCAGCGGGACAGGGAACACCGGGGAGCTGTTTTTT,CASSGTGNTGELFF
TRBD1,few,TRBV6-1,TRBJ2-6,TGTGCCAGCAGTGAACGGCAGGGGGCGAGCTCTGGGGCCAACGTCCTGACTTTC,CASSERQGASSGANVLTF
.,.,TRBV12-3/TRBV12-4,TRBJ2-3,TGTGCCAGCAGTTTCTCCGTTACAGATACGCAGTATTTT,CASSFSVTDTQYF
.,.,TRBV30,TRBJ1-3,TGTGCCTGGAGTGCTTTCCGACAGAGAGCCTTCATCTCTGGAAACACCATATATTTT,CAWSAFRQRAFISGNTIYF
.,.,TRBV9,TRBJ2-3,TGTGCCAGCAGCGTCAGGGGCACAGATACGCAGTATTTT,CASSVRGTDTQYF